The 27 T cell receptor beta chains listed next were all sequenced from one sample in a study of T cell responses to AZD1222 COVID-19 vaccine. TCRdb's table, derived via immunoSEQ multiplex PCR, lists solely in-frame clones and lacks some. The sample has 130,000 to 150,000 clones; roughly four fifths are singletons. The specimen was peripheral blood, collected on day 0 of MenACWY control vaccination. The origin of the receptors is an adult in good health.

The rearrangement uses TRBV10-1 and TRBJ2-7; TRBD2 might be the D (5 bases). Germline CDR1 reads WNHNN; CDR2 reads SYGVQD (reference sequence). Deletions cut 6 bases from V and 2 bases from J, with 20 bases between. This CDR3 contains 16 residues. CDR3: CASRGRGEGTTYEQYV. In DNA form, the CDR3 reads TGCGCCAGCAGGGGTCGGGGTGAGGGAACAACCTACGAGCAGTACGTC.

On this clone itself: Distinct nucleotide sequences in the sample also encode this CDR3. V usage is TRBV19 and J usage is TRBJ1-5; D gene ambiguous. CDR1 is LNHDA and CDR2 is SQIVND in the germline V gene (reference sequence). With 4 bases removed from V and 4 bases from J, the gap between germline ends came to 5 bases. CDR3 size: 12 residues. The CDR3 nucleotides read TGTGCCAGTAGTAGACTGAATCAGCCCCAGCATTTT. This translates into CASSRLNQPQHF.

The rearrangement joins TRBV11-3 to TRBJ1-2, with 10 bases identical to TRBD1. Germline loops: CDR1 SGHNT, CDR2 YENEEA. V lost 5 bases, J lost 8 bases, and 5 bases stayed unmatched. The CDR3 extends over 13 amino acids. The CDR3 DNA is TGTGCCAGCAGCACGGGGACAGGGGAAGGCTACACCTTC. Protein: CASSTGTGEGYTF.

The chain recombines TRBV6-1 with TRBJ1-2; unclear D gene. The CDR3 totals 13 residues. Per germline, CDR1 MNHNS and CDR2 SASEGT. Trimming stripped 3 bases from V and 1 base from J, with 6 bases between. CDR3 in DNA: TGTGCCAGCAGTGATAACCGTAACTATGGCTACACCTTC. This gives the protein CASSDNRNYGYTF.

The chain recombines TRBV24-1 with TRBJ1-2; TRBD1 is a possible D gene (5 bases). This CDR3 spans 13 amino acids. Deletions cut 3 bases from V and 10 bases from J, with 14 bases between. Germline CDR1 reads KGHDR; CDR2 reads SFDVKD. CDR3 nucleotides: TGTGCCACCAGTGATCTGGCTGACAGTGACTACACCTTC. It yields the protein CATSDLADSDYTF.

The V and J genes are TRBV7-3 and TRBJ2-3; TRBD2 agrees at 16 bases. The J segment lost 4 bases and the V segment lost 5 bases, leaving 12 bases of the junction unmatched. The CDR3 extends over 19 amino acids. The germline V gene has CDR1 SGHTA and CDR2 FQGTGA. The CDR3: CASSLIPVGTSGGADTQYF. The CDR3 region has the DNA TGTGCCAGCAGCCTCATCCCCGTTGGGACTAGCGGGGGGGCAGATACGCAGTATTTT.

J is TRBJ2-1 and V is TRBV6-5; a weak D match, TRBD1 (6 bases). V lost 6 bases and J lost 7, with 13 bases in between. Germline-derived CDR1 and CDR2 are MNHEY and SVGAGI. The CDR3 spans 13 residues. The CDR3 nucleotides read TGTGCCAGCAGGTACCACAGGGATAATGAGCAGTTCTTC. Translating it yields CASRYHRDNEQFF.

This rearrangement joins TRBV28 to TRBJ1-5; unclear D gene. V lost 6 bases to trimming and J lost 3 bases, with 18 bases between them. CDR3 length equals 16 residues. The V gene's germline CDR1 is MDHEN and CDR2 SYDVKM. This CDR3 is CASSSERGIVNQPQHF. The CDR3 bases are TGTGCCAGCAGCTCAGAACGGGGTATAGTCAATCAGCCCCAGCATTTT.

The chain couples TRBV7-9 to TRBJ1-1, with D possibly being TRBD1 (6 bases). The CDR3 has 16 amino acids. Between the trimmed V and J ends, which lost 5 bases and 4 bases, there was a span of 20 bases. The germline CDR1 and CDR2 sequences are SEHNR and FQNEAQ (reference sequence). In DNA, the CDR3 is TGTGCCAGCAGCGGTGCGGGGACATCAACGTCCACTGAAGCTTTCTTT. Protein product: CASSGAGTSTSTEAFF. Full variable domain (rest looked up from reference TRBV7-9 and TRBJ1-1): DTGVSQNPRHKITKRGQNVTFRCDPISEHNRLYWYRQTLGQGPEFLTYFQNEAQLEKSRLLSDRFSAERPKGSFSTLEIQRTEQGDSAMYLCASSGAGTSTSTEAFFGQGTRLTVV.

The chain has TRBV29-1 and TRBJ1-1, with unresolved D. CDR1 is SQVTM, CDR2 ANQGSEA, per germline. V lost 2 bases to trimming and J lost 6 bases, with 10 bases between them. This CDR3 has 12 residues. Here the CDR3 DNA reads TGCAGCGTTGAATTAGTGTCCGCTGAAGCTTTCTTT. Translating gives CSVELVSAEAFF.

The J gene is TRBJ2-7, the V gene TRBV6-5; no firm D call. Germline CDR1 MNHEY, CDR2 SVGAGI. Trimming took off 4 bases at V and 4 bases at J, with 14 bases between the two ends. This CDR3 region has 14 residues. The DNA for the CDR3 is TGTGCCAGCAGTTCCCGCCCCCCTAAGTACGAGCAGTACGTC. Translating it yields CASSSRPPKYEQYV.

A note on this clone: The sample contains more than one DNA sequence encoding this CDR3. This chain connects TRBV5-6 to TRBJ1-1; no clear D gene. The V gene lost 4 bases and the J gene lost 1 base, with 5 bases spanning the gap. Germline loops: CDR1 SGHDT, CDR2 YYEEEE. The CDR3 runs to 12 residues. CDR3 sequence reads: CASSRRNTEAFF. The CDR3 bases are TGTGCCAGCAGCCGCAGGAACACTGAAGCTTTCTTT.

This chain's CDR3 is CASREDTEAFF. Here the CDR3 DNA reads TGTGCCAGCAGGGAGGACACTGAAGCTTTCTTT. This chain uses TRBV6-5 with TRBJ1-1, with D uncertain. The germline V gene encodes CDR1 MNHEY and CDR2 SVGAGI. The CDR3 spans 11 residues. Trimming cost V 6 bases and J 3 bases, with 5 bases left between them.

The chain recombines TRBV11-1 with TRBJ2-5, with D perhaps TRBD2 (6 bases). Germline V gene data show CDR1 as SGHAT and CDR2 as FQDESV (reference sequence). Trimming removed 0 bases from V and 1 base from J, with 9 bases in between. The CDR3 contains 15 residues. The CDR3 loop is CASSLAMGLQETQYF. For the CDR3, the DNA is TGTGCCAGCAGCTTAGCGATGGGACTCCAAGAGACCCAGTACTTC.

V is TRBV7-8 and J is TRBJ2-5; TRBD1 is a possible D gene (7 bases). CDR3 size: 12 residues. CDR1 SGHVS and CDR2 FQNEAQ come from the germline V gene. Trimming pared 4 bases from V and 5 bases from J, leaving 8 bases between. DNA of the CDR3: TGTGCCAGCAGCTCAGGGGGGGAGACCCAGTACTTC. This sequence encodes CASSSGGETQYF. Full variable domain (missing parts from reference TRBV7-8 and TRBJ2-5): GAGVSQSPRYKVAKRGQDVALRCDPISGHVSLFWYQQALGQGPEFLTYFQNEAQLDKSGLPSDRFFAERPEGSVSTLKIQRTQQEDSAVYLCASSSGGETQYFGPGTRLLVL.

The rearrangement joins TRBV7-2 to TRBJ2-4, with 11 bases matching TRBD1. Trimming at V came to 5 bases and at J to 1 base, leaving 7 bases not matched to a gene. Germline V gene data show CDR1 as SGHTA and CDR2 as FQGNSA. There are 17 residues in the CDR3. CDR3 amino acids: CASSLRGQGVAKNIQYF. As DNA, the CDR3 is TGTGCCAGCAGCCTTAGGGGACAGGGGGTTGCCAAAAACATTCAGTACTTC.

J is TRBJ1-5 and V is TRBV7-3; no clear D. Germline loops: CDR1 SGHTA, CDR2 FQGTGA. The germline V and J ends were trimmed by 4 bases and 10 bases, with 5 bases remaining between them. CDR3 length: 10 amino acids. The CDR3 here is CASSSSPQHF. In DNA form, the CDR3 reads TGTGCCAGCAGCTCCAGTCCCCAGCATTTT.

A few counts support this clone. This chain links TRBV15 with TRBJ1-2; TRBD1 aligns across 10 bases. Per germline, CDR1 LNHNV and CDR2 YYDKDF (reference sequence). The J segment lost 4 bases and the V segment lost 2 bases, leaving 1 base of the junction unmatched. The CDR3 length is 14 residues. The CDR3 is CATSRRQGAYGYTF. CDR3 sequence (DNA): TGTGCCACCAGCAGACGACAGGGGGCCTATGGCTACACCTTC.

The chain links TRBV29-1 to TRBJ1-5; unclear D gene. Germline CDR1 and CDR2: SQVTM and ANQGSEA. Deletions cut 6 bases from V and 2 bases from J, with 14 bases between. CDR3 length: 14 amino acids. Here the CDR3 DNA reads TGCAGCGTAAGTCACGGGAGCGGCAATCAGCCCCAGCATTTT. It is translated as CSVSHGSGNQPQHF.

The chain links TRBV19 to TRBJ2-1; 9 positions agree with TRBD1. After removal of 7 bases from V and 7 bases from J, the junction contained 5 bases not matched to a gene. The CDR3 totals 13 residues. The germline V gene has CDR1 LNHDA and CDR2 SQIVND (reference sequence). The CDR3 is CASNGQGMNEQFF. The CDR3 nucleotides read TGTGCCAGTAACGGACAGGGGATGAATGAGCAGTTCTTC.

The CDR3 spells CASSLGQGARGSGELFF. CDR3 nucleotides: TGTGCCAGCAGCTTGGGACAGGGGGCGCGGGGCAGCGGGGAGCTGTTTTTT. V usage is TRBV5-6 and J usage is TRBJ2-2, with 10 positions matching TRBD1. The CDR3 has 17 amino acids. After removal of 0 bases from V and 7 bases from J, the junction contained 9 bases not matched to a gene. Looked up from germline, CDR1 is SGHDT and CDR2 is YYEEEE.

This chain joins TRBV10-3 and TRBJ2-7; D gene unclear. CDR3 length: 13 residues. Trimming pared 0 bases from V and 7 bases from J, leaving 10 bases between. The germline CDR1 and CDR2 sequences are ENHRY and SYGVKD. CDR3 residues: CAISESIVREQYF. CDR3 nucleotide sequence: TGTGCCATCAGTGAGTCGATAGTGAGAGAGCAGTACTTC.

The CDR3 region is CASSWGQGNEKLFF. CDR3 in DNA: TGTGCCAGCAGCTGGGGACAGGGCAATGAAAAACTGTTTTTT. The rearrangement uses TRBV6-5 and TRBJ1-4; 9 bases align to TRBD1. V gave up 6 bases and J gave up 5 bases; unmatched junction bases: 4. Germline loops: CDR1 MNHEY, CDR2 SVGAGI. There are 14 residues in the CDR3.

The chain uses TRBV7-2 and TRBJ2-3; maybe TRBD2 (6 bases). The germline V gene encodes CDR1 SGHTA and CDR2 FQGNSA. The CDR3 is 16 residues long. The germline V and J ends were trimmed by 0 bases and 0 bases, with 10 bases remaining between them. The CDR3 DNA follows: TGTGCCAGCAGCTTAGCCGGGGCGGGGAGCACAGATACGCAGTATTTT. Amino acid sequence: CASSLAGAGSTDTQYF. Together with reference TRBV7-2 and TRBJ2-3, the CDR3 gives the full variable domain: GAGVSQSPSNKVTEKGKDVELRCDPISGHTALYWYRQSLGQGLEFLIYFQGNSAPDKSGLPSDRFSAERTGGSVSTLTIQRTQQEDSAVYLCASSLAGAGSTDTQYFGPGTRLTVL.

The V call is TRBV28, the J call TRBJ1-2; D is undetermined. CDR1 MDHEN and CDR2 SYDVKM come from the germline V gene. This CDR3 comprises 14 residues. Trimming took off 2 bases at V and 3 bases at J, with 10 bases between the two ends. CDR3 sequence reads: CASSLGYRYYGYTF. The DNA for the CDR3 is TGTGCCAGCAGTTTAGGGTACCGATACTATGGCTACACCTTC.

This chain connects TRBV28 to TRBJ1-3, with D perhaps TRBD1 (5 bases). Germline CDR1 MDHEN, CDR2 SYDVKM. With 6 bases removed from V and 0 bases from J, the gap between germline ends came to 12 bases. This CDR3 comprises 15 residues. The CDR3 spells CASRAGRNSGNTIYF. CDR3 DNA: TGTGCCAGCAGGGCAGGGCGAAACTCTGGAAACACCATATATTTT.

This chain joins TRBV19 and TRBJ1-2, with D possibly being TRBD1 (6 bases). The ends were cut back, 10 bases at V and 5 bases at J, with 20 bases in the middle. CDR3 length: 14 residues. Germline V gene sequence: CDR1 LNHDA, CDR2 SQIVND (reference sequence). CDR3 loop: CATLSRGQSYGYTF. The CDR3 DNA reads as TGTGCCACCCTCTCCCGAGGACAGTCGTATGGCTACACCTTC.